Each of the 21 T cell receptor beta chains below was sequenced from the same sample in a study of shared clonotypes between healthy human individuals. The assay was immunoSEQ multiplex PCR, and TCRdb's table has in-frame clones only and misses some. The sample shows 560,000 or so clones, roughly 95% of them seen only once. Naive CD8 cells lacked CD45RO and underwent positive selection for CCR7, leaving out terminally differentiated effector memory CD45RA+ cells. The material sequenced was naive CD8+ T cells sorted from blood. All receptors come from a woman aged 30 to 39 in good health.

The V gene is TRBV5-6, the J gene TRBJ2-2, with a possible D match to TRBD1 (5 bases). Germline CDR1 is SGHDT and CDR2 is YYEEEE. This CDR3 is built from 14 residues. The V and J ends lost 0 bases and 4 bases respectively, with 7 bases between them. Here the CDR3 reads CASSLGDSTGELFF. In nucleotides, the CDR3 is TGTGCCAGCAGCTTGGGAGACAGCACCGGGGAGCTGTTTTTT.

The V and J genes are TRBV28 and TRBJ2-7; perhaps TRBD1 as D (5 bases). CDR3 size: 15 residues. Germline V gene lookup returns CDR1 MDHEN and CDR2 SYDVKM. The germline V and J ends were trimmed by 6 bases and 5 bases, with 20 bases remaining between them. The DNA of the CDR3 is TGTGCCAGCAGCCCCACCAGGGAAACCCGGGACGAGCAGTACTTC. It yields the protein CASSPTRETRDEQYF. Looking up the rest from reference TRBV28 and TRBJ2-7 gives the full variable domain: DVKVTQSSRYLVKRTGEKVFLECVQDMDHENMFWYRQDPGLGLRLIYFSYDVKMKEKGDIPEGYSVSREKKERFSLILESASTNQTSMYLCASSPTRETRDEQYFGPGTRLTVT.

This sequence joins TRBV30 and TRBJ1-5; no clear D. V lost 1 base to trimming and J lost 1 base, with 8 bases between them. Germline CDR1 GTSNPN, CDR2 SVGIG (reference sequence). CDR3 length: 14 amino acids. CDR3 residues: CAWSGGVSNQPQHF. CDR3 nucleotides: TGTGCCTGGAGTGGGGGAGTGAGCAATCAGCCCCAGCATTTT.

The chain employs TRBV4-1 and TRBJ2-2; 9 bases align to TRBD2. The V and J ends lost 0 bases and 5 bases, in that order; junction bases with no gene match: 4. The germline V gene has CDR1 MGHRA and CDR2 YSYEKL. The CDR3 is 16 residues long. The CDR3 nucleotides read TGCGCCAGCAGCCAAGATCTGCTAGCGGGGACCGGGGAGCTGTTTTTT. It translates to CASSQDLLAGTGELFF.

The chain has TRBV7-9 and TRBJ2-7, with TRBD1 matching 7 bases. The CDR3 consists of 15 residues. The V gene's germline CDR1 is SEHNR and CDR2 FQNEAQ (reference sequence). The J segment lost 4 bases and the V segment lost 2 bases, leaving 8 bases of the junction unmatched. In DNA form, the CDR3 reads TGTGCCAGCAGCTTAATCATTGGGACAGAGTACGAGCAGTACTTC. It is translated as CASSLIIGTEYEQYF.

The rearrangement links TRBV2 to TRBJ2-7; D may be TRBD2 (5 bases). The V end was cut by 4 bases, the J end by 2 bases, with 12 bases between. The CDR3 is 14 amino acids. CDR1 and CDR2 (germline): SNHLY, FYNNEI. CDR3 sequence reads: CASSGGSDTYEQYF. In DNA form, the CDR3 reads TGTGCCAGCAGTGGGGGTAGCGACACCTACGAGCAGTACTTC.

Turning to this clone: Distinct nucleotide sequences in the sample also encode this CDR3. This rearrangement joins TRBV13 to TRBJ2-7, with TRBD1 as a possible D gene (5 bases). Germline V lookup: CDR1 PRHDT, CDR2 FYEKMQ (reference sequence). This CDR3 is 12 amino acids long. Deletions cut 4 bases from V and 1 base from J, with 5 bases between. In DNA, the CDR3 is TGTGCCAGCAGCTCAGGGTCCTACGAGCAGTACTTC. Translated, it gives CASSSGSYEQYF.

The chain carries TRBV5-6 and TRBJ1-1, with D unresolved. CDR1 and CDR2 (germline): SGHDT, YYEEEE. This CDR3 spans 14 amino acids. V was shortened by 1 base and J by 5 bases, with 12 bases between the two germline ends. The CDR3 nucleotides are TGTGCCAGCAGCTTGCGGCGGAGGTGGACTGAAGCTTTCTTT. Protein: CASSLRRRWTEAFF.

This chain joins TRBV7-6 and TRBJ2-3; 7 bases agree with TRBD2. This CDR3 is 15 amino acids long. Germline CDR1 reads SGHVS; CDR2 reads FNYEAQ. J was trimmed by 6 bases and V by 0 bases; bases with no gene match: 6. The chain's CDR3 is CASSLARERSDTQYF. The CDR3 bases are TGTGCCAGCAGCTTAGCGCGGGAGCGATCTGATACGCAGTATTTT.

The chain joins TRBV27 to TRBJ1-1; the D gene is possibly TRBD1 (5 bases). Germline CDR1 reads MNHEY; CDR2 reads SMNVEV (reference sequence). The V and J ends lost 3 bases and 4 bases respectively, with 12 bases between them. The CDR3 has 14 residues. DNA for the CDR3: TGTGCCAGCAGTTTCGGACAATGGGGCACTGAAGCTTTCTTT. It translates to CASSFGQWGTEAFF.

This rearrangement joins TRBV27 to TRBJ1-2; D is perhaps TRBD1 (5 bases). With 2 bases removed from V and 3 bases from J, the gap between germline ends came to 13 bases. Germline V gene lookup returns CDR1 MNHEY and CDR2 SMNVEV (reference sequence). The CDR3 is 15 amino acids. The CDR3 is CASSLIQGADYGYTF. CDR3 bases: TGTGCCAGCAGTTTAATCCAGGGTGCTGACTATGGCTACACCTTC.

The chain employs TRBV30 and TRBJ2-3, with 7 bases fitting TRBD1. The CDR3 is made up of 14 amino acids. The V gene's germline CDR1 is GTSNPN and CDR2 SVGIG (reference sequence). With 1 base clipped from V and 6 bases from J, the junction kept 7 bases outside the gene matches. In nucleotides, the CDR3 is TGTGCCTGGAGTGGTGGCAGGGGGATGGATACGCAGTATTTT. Amino acid sequence: CAWSGGRGMDTQYF.

The sample holds one count of this clone. This chain connects TRBV5-6 to TRBJ2-7, with D possibly being TRBD1 (5 bases). Germline CDR1 reads SGHDT; CDR2 reads YYEEEE. Trimming removed 3 bases from V and 0 bases from J, with 10 bases in between. This CDR3 comprises 14 residues. The CDR3 protein is CASSWRQSSYEQYF. CDR3 in DNA: TGTGCCAGCAGCTGGAGACAGAGCTCCTACGAGCAGTACTTC.

The gene calls are TRBV10-1 and TRBJ2-7, with D perhaps matching TRBD2 (5 bases). CDR3 length equals 13 residues. Germline CDR1 reads WNHNN; CDR2 reads SYGVQD (reference sequence). With 2 bases removed from V and 4 bases from J, the gap between germline ends came to 9 bases. The DNA for the CDR3 is TGCGCCAGCAGTGAGCCCGGGAAGTACGAGCAGTACTTC. It specifies CASSEPGKYEQYF.

The chain employs TRBV15 and TRBJ2-5; D is unclear. The J call is uncertain, as TRBJ2-7 better fits the DNA end. CDR1 LNHNV and CDR2 YYDKDF come from the germline V gene (reference sequence). This CDR3 has 12 amino acids. The CDR3 nucleotides read TGTGCCACCAGCAGAGACAGCTACGAGCAGTACTTC. Its protein product is CATSRDSYEQYF.

CDR3 protein: CASSLGGRNTEAFF. The DNA of the CDR3 is TGTGCCAGCAGCTTGGGCGGGAGGAACACTGAAGCTTTCTTT. The rearrangement uses TRBV5-4 and TRBJ1-1; the D is unclear. V lost 0 bases and J 1 base, leaving 7 bases between the germline ends. This CDR3 has 14 residues. Germline CDR1 SGHNT, CDR2 YYREEE (reference sequence).

This chain links TRBV7-8 with TRBJ2-7; D is undetermined. Trimming removed 2 bases from V and 3 bases from J, with 8 bases in between. Per germline, CDR1 SGHVS and CDR2 FQNEAQ. This CDR3 region has 13 residues. The DNA of the CDR3 is TGTGCCAGCAGCTTACGCGTTAACTACGAGCAGTACTTC. This encodes CASSLRVNYEQYF. Complete variable domain (other parts from reference TRBV7-8 and TRBJ2-7): GAGVSQSPRYKVAKRGQDVALRCDPISGHVSLFWYQQALGQGPEFLTYFQNEAQLDKSGLPSDRFFAERPEGSVSTLKIQRTQQEDSAVYLCASSLRVNYEQYFGPGTRLTVT.

This clone was seen a single time. This chain joins TRBV6-1 and TRBJ2-7, with D perhaps TRBD2 (5 bases). Germline loops: CDR1 MNHNS, CDR2 SASEGT. CDR3 length: 15 residues. The V gene lost 1 base and the J gene lost 4 bases, with 14 bases spanning the gap. CDR3 sequence: CASSEGGSGDYEQYF. CDR3 bases: TGTGCCAGCAGTGAAGGTGGTTCCGGGGATTACGAGCAGTACTTC.

The chain combines TRBV10-1 with TRBJ1-2; D gene uncertain. Trimming removed 1 base from V and 2 bases from J, with 5 bases in between. Germline V gives CDR1 WNHNN, CDR2 SYGVQD (reference sequence). This CDR3 comprises 13 residues. DNA for the CDR3: TGCGCCAGCAGTGAGTTCAGGAACTATGGCTACACCTTC. Amino acid sequence: CASSEFRNYGYTF.

J is TRBJ2-1 and V is TRBV6-5; tentative D call: TRBD2 (6 bases). The CDR3 runs 14 residues. Germline CDR1 MNHEY, CDR2 SVGAGI. V lost 6 bases and J lost 6, with 15 bases in between. The CDR3 sequence: CASSYGTFGNEQFF. For the CDR3, the DNA is TGTGCCAGCAGCTACGGGACTTTCGGCAATGAGCAGTTCTTC.

The V and J genes are TRBV28 and TRBJ2-3; the D gene is possibly TRBD2 (5 bases). V lost 2 bases and J 12 bases, leaving 12 bases between the germline ends. The germline V gene encodes CDR1 MDHEN and CDR2 SYDVKM. CDR3 size: 12 residues. DNA for the CDR3: TGTGCCAGCAGTTTAGCCCTAGCCGGACAGTATTTT. Translated, it gives CASSLALAGQYF.